Following are 19 T cell receptor beta chains from one sample sequenced in a study of T cells in localized non-small cell lung cancer. This table comes from immunoSEQ multiplex PCR, and its TCRdb copy is limited to in-frame clones, with some not included. In the table there are about 21,000 clones, roughly 90% of which are singletons. This sample comprised peripheral blood mononuclear cells, obtained before any cancer treatment. Receptors originate from a male donor aged 60 or over with stage II lung adenocarcinoma.

V usage is TRBV6-5 and J usage is TRBJ2-1; no definite D call. V was shortened by 8 bases and J by 7 bases, with 18 bases between the two germline ends. CDR3 length: 14 amino acids. Germline V gives CDR1 MNHEY, CDR2 SVGAGI. The CDR3 loop reads CASCRNEPPNEQFF. CDR3 nucleotide sequence: TGTGCCAGCTGTCGAAACGAACCCCCAAATGAGCAGTTCTTC.

This clone showed up just once. The chain has TRBV5-1 and TRBJ1-2, with D tentatively TRBD1 (5 bases). This CDR3 is built from 14 residues. V was shortened by 4 bases and J by 8 bases, with 18 bases between the two germline ends. Germline CDR1 is SGHRS and CDR2 is YFSETQ. The CDR3 DNA reads as TGCGCCAGCAGCGAAGAGACAGTCGGGGCAGGCTACACCTTC. Residues: CASSEETVGAGYTF.

The gene calls are TRBV29-1 and TRBJ2-7; D gene uncertain. The germline V gene encodes CDR1 SQVTM and CDR2 ANQGSEA. V gave up 4 bases and J gave up 4 bases, with 14 bases separating them. The CDR3 extends over 13 amino acids. CDR3 sequence (DNA): TGCAGCGTTGTGGTTAGATTAGGGTACGAGCAGTACTTC. This encodes CSVVVRLGYEQYF.

V and J are TRBV15 and TRBJ2-5, with 11 bases that match TRBD1. CDR1 is LNHNV, CDR2 YYDKDF, per germline (reference sequence). This CDR3 has 15 residues. V lost 1 base to trimming and J lost 4 bases; unmatched junction nucleotides: 2. CDR3 loop: CATSRGGQGGETQYF. CDR3 in DNA: TGTGCCACCAGCAGAGGGGGACAGGGGGGAGAGACCCAGTACTTC.

There are a few counts of this clone. J is TRBJ2-1 and V is TRBV27, with 9 nucleotides matching TRBD2. With V trimmed by 6 bases and J by 5 bases, 8 bases remained unmatched. Germline CDR1 MNHEY, CDR2 SMNVEV (reference sequence). The CDR3 runs to 15 residues. DNA for the CDR3: TGTGCCAGCAGCAGTTTAGCTAGCGGGGACAATGAGCAGTTCTTC. Protein sequence: CASSSLASGDNEQFF.

This chain connects TRBV6-5 to TRBJ1-6; D is uncertain. This CDR3 has 13 amino acids. Trimming left V 7 bases short and J 12 bases short, with 16 bases between. The germline V gene has CDR1 MNHEY and CDR2 SVGAGI. This CDR3 reads CASTDRGRRPLHF. The CDR3 DNA reads as TGTGCCAGCACCGATCGAGGGCGCCGACCCCTCCACTTT.

This chain connects TRBV7-9 to TRBJ2-3, with 7 bases identical to TRBD2. The V and J ends lost 3 bases and 1 base, in that order; junction bases with no gene match: 4. The CDR3 contains 15 residues. Germline CDR1 is SEHNR and CDR2 is FQNEAQ (reference sequence). CDR3 nucleotides: TGTGCCAGCAGCTTTACGGCGGGAGGCACAGATACGCAGTATTTT. This encodes CASSFTAGGTDTQYF.

The chain joins TRBV2 to TRBJ2-2; D is unclear. The germline gives CDR1 SNHLY, CDR2 FYNNEI. CDR3 size: 15 residues. V shed 3 bases and J shed 6 bases, with 14 bases lying between them. CDR3 sequence reads: CASSDEAPLPGELFF. The CDR3 bases are TGTGCCAGCAGTGACGAGGCTCCCCTTCCCGGGGAGCTGTTTTTT.

The rearrangement links TRBV28 to TRBJ2-1; D possibly corresponds to TRBD1 (5 bases). V was clipped by 8 bases and J by 7 bases, with 21 bases between them. The CDR3 is 15 residues long. Germline loops: CDR1 MDHEN, CDR2 SYDVKM. CDR3 nucleotides: TGTGCCAGCGGCGAGAACAGGTTCTCAGGGAATGAGCAGTTCTTC. Translation gives CASGENRFSGNEQFF.

This chain links TRBV5-6 with TRBJ2-6, with D perhaps TRBD2 (6 bases). The CDR3 length is 15 residues. Trimming shortened V by 3 bases and J by 0 bases, and 7 bases separated the two germline ends. The V gene's germline CDR1 is SGHDT and CDR2 YYEEEE. The CDR3: CASSSLASGANVLTF. In nucleotides, the CDR3 is TGTGCCAGCAGCTCACTAGCCTCTGGGGCCAACGTCCTGACTTTC.

The genes are TRBV15 and TRBJ2-1; D is unresolved. V shed 7 bases and J shed 0 bases, with 13 bases lying between them. The CDR3 totals 15 residues. The germline CDR1 and CDR2 sequences are LNHNV and YYDKDF (reference sequence). CDR3 protein: CATKGEIPSYNEQFF. The CDR3 nucleotides are TGTGCCACCAAGGGTGAAATCCCCTCCTACAATGAGCAGTTCTTC.

The rearrangement uses TRBV7-3 and TRBJ2-2; the D gene could be TRBD1 or TRBD2 (5 bases each). Trimming took 1 base from V and 0 from J, leaving 15 bases between them. The CDR3 totals 18 residues. Germline V gene data show CDR1 as SGHTA and CDR2 as FQGTGA. CDR3 DNA: TGTGCCAGCAGCTTAAGAGGGGTTAGGGTAACGAACACCGGGGAGCTGTTTTTT. Its translation is CASSLRGVRVTNTGELFF.

The rearrangement uses TRBV15 and TRBJ2-2; the D is unclear. This CDR3 is built from 14 residues. Trimming pared 4 bases from V and 3 bases from J, leaving 9 bases between. Germline CDR1 is LNHNV and CDR2 is YYDKDF (reference sequence). DNA for the CDR3: TGTGCCACCAGCATATTGAGAGACACCGGGGAGCTGTTTTTT. Amino acid sequence: CATSILRDTGELFF. Full variable domain (outside the CDR3, taken from reference TRBV15 and TRBJ2-2): DAMVIQNPRYQVTQFGKPVTLSCSQTLNHNVMYWYQQKSSQAPKLLFHYYDKDFNNEADTPDNFQSRRPNTSFCFLDIRSPGLGDTAMYLCATSILRDTGELFFGEGSRLTVL.

This clone was seen just once. This chain joins TRBV5-6 and TRBJ1-5; 7 bases map to TRBD1. The germline V gene encodes CDR1 SGHDT and CDR2 YYEEEE. This CDR3 contains 15 residues. With V trimmed by 0 bases and J by 5 bases, 5 bases remained unmatched. DNA of the CDR3: TGTGCCAGCAGCTTGGCCCTAACAGGGGATCAGCCCCAGCATTTT. Amino acids: CASSLALTGDQPQHF.

This clone was picked up a small number of times. The J gene is TRBJ1-1, the V gene TRBV7-9, with D uncertain. The germline CDR1 and CDR2 sequences are SEHNR and FQNEAQ (reference sequence). The CDR3 totals 11 residues. Trimming stripped 9 bases from V and 6 bases from J, with 11 bases between. In nucleotides, the CDR3 is TGTGCCAGTGAAAGGGTCGCTGAAGCTTTCTTT. Amino acids: CASERVAEAFF.

The chain combines TRBV19 with TRBJ1-2; 8 bases map to TRBD1. Germline values: CDR1 LNHDA, CDR2 SQIVND (reference sequence). This CDR3 has 14 amino acids. Trimming cost V 5 bases and J 11 bases; bases outside gene matches: 13. Here the CDR3 reads CASSPTGTGGQYTF. The CDR3 bases are TGTGCCAGTAGTCCTACCGGGACAGGTGGCCAGTACACCTTC.

The chain combines TRBV2 with TRBJ1-5; TRBD1 is a possible D gene (5 bases). This CDR3 is built from 13 residues. Trimming shortened V by 8 bases and J by 2 bases, and 10 bases separated the two germline ends. The V gene's germline CDR1 is SNHLY and CDR2 FYNNEI. Written as DNA, the CDR3 is TGTGCCAGCGCAGGGCCGGGCAATCAGCCCCAGCATTTT. As protein: CASAGPGNQPQHF.

This chain connects TRBV4-2 to TRBJ2-2; no reliable D call. The length of the CDR3 is 15 residues. Germline loops: CDR1 LGHNA, CDR2 YNFKEQ. V lost 3 bases and J 3 bases, leaving 11 bases between the germline ends. The CDR3 DNA reads TGTGCCAGCAGCCACACCGATCCATACACCGGGGAGCTGTTTTTT. Its translation is CASSHTDPYTGELFF.

This rearrangement joins TRBV19 to TRBJ2-7; 8 bases line up with TRBD2. This CDR3 contains 14 residues. The germline V gene encodes CDR1 LNHDA and CDR2 SQIVND (reference sequence). V shed 2 bases, J shed 3 bases, and the junction held 3 bases outside the gene matches. CDR3 coding DNA: TGTGCCAGTAGTATAAGACGGGAGGGCTACGAGCAGTACTTC. Protein sequence: CASSIRREGYEQYF.